This T cell receptor beta chain was documented in a study of T cells in Graves' hyperthyroidism and ophthalmopathy. Study background: The initial diagnosis was the point when peripheral blood was collected, ahead of any treatment.

The diagnoses drew upon clinical symptoms, serum thyroxine and TRAb, thyroid ultrasound and orbital computed tomography. The blood sample predates any ophthalmopathy symptoms, coming from first hyperthyroidism diagnosis. Whole-study findings and limits: Blood also carried most thyroid clonotypes expanded above 0.001.

CDR1 and CDR2 from the germline V gene are SGHAT and FQNNGV. This CDR3 comprises 17 residues. The V and J ends lost 4 bases and 4 bases, in that order; junction bases with no gene match: 8. RNA transcripts gave rise to amplified TCR beta CDR3 regions. A set of HTBI primers served as the primers for a first-round RT-PCR of the TCR CDR3. TCRdb passed the multiplex PCR reads through MiXCR, listing each CDR3 protein once. The sample lists under 750,000 distinct CDR3 sequences, approximately 19% occurring once. Details on this clonotype: The antigen remains undetermined.

The source material was blood. The J gene is TRBJ1-3, the V gene TRBV11-2, with TRBD1 matching 12 bases. The receptor was isolated from a woman aged 45-60 years with Graves' hyperthyroidism that later progressed to Graves' ophthalmopathy. The CDR3 region has the DNA TGTGCCAGCAGCTGGCCCCGGGACAGGGGGCGCGGAAACACCATATATTTT. Protein: CASSWPRDRGRGNTIYF.